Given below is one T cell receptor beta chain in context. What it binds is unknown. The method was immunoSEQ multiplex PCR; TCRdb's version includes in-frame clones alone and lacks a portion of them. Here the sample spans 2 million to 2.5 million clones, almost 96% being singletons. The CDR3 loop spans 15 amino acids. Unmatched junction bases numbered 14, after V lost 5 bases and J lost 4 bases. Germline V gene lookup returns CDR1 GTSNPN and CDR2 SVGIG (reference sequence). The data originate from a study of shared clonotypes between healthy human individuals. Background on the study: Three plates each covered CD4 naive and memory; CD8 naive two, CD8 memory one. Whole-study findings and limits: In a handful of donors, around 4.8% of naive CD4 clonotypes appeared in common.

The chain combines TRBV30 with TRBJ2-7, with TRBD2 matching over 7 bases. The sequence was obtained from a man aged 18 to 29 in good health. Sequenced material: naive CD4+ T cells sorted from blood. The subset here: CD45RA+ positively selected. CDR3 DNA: TGTGCCTGGGGGGCTGTGGGCGGGAGCCGTTACGAGCAGTACTTC. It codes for CAWGAVGGSRYEQYF.